These 6 T cell receptor beta chains came from one sample sequenced in a study of vaccination and CD4 T cells after COVID-19. Cultured CD4+ T cell DNA was sequenced using the Oncomine TCR Beta short-read assay. MiXCR, applied by TCRdb to the PCR reads, yields one record per CDR3 protein. This sample has about 17,000 distinct CDR3 sequences, with about 50% found just once. Their specific antigens are unknown. Time point in this sample: late sampling 161 to 241 days after vaccination in a few convalescent patients. The treatment: approximately nine-day PBMC culture with coronavirus spike peptide pools or control peptides (ViraFEST assay). Sequenced here: CD4+ T cells from blood, cultured in vitro, sampled about 7 months after SARS-CoV-2 vaccination. Receptor source: a human donor who had recovered from COVID-19.

V usage is TRBV10-3 and J usage is TRBJ1-1; D perhaps matches TRBD1 (5 bases). The germline gives CDR1 ENHRY, CDR2 SYGVKD. The CDR3 is 14 amino acids. The V end was cut by 10 bases, the J end by 4 bases, with 19 bases between. The CDR3 coding sequence is TGTGCCACCCGTGGCGTGGGGGTGATCACTGAAGCTTTCTTT. It translates to CATRGVGVITEAFF.

The chain links TRBV20-1 to TRBJ1-1; possibly TRBD1 for D (6 bases). V was cut by 3 bases and J by 4 bases, with 21 bases left in between. The V gene's germline CDR1 is DFQATT and CDR2 SNEGSKA (reference sequence). The CDR3 is 16 residues long. CDR3: CSASGGWAGSGTEAFF. CDR3 DNA: TGCAGTGCTAGTGGGGGCTGGGCGGGGTCTGGCACTGAAGCTTTCTTT.

The V call is TRBV12-3 or TRBV12-4, the J call TRBJ1-1; D is unresolved. There are 15 residues in the CDR3. V was cut by 3 bases and J by 0 bases, with 11 bases left in between. The CDR3 reads CASSFTPEMNTEAFF. The CDR3 nucleotides read TGTGCCAGCAGTTTTACGCCTGAGATGAACACTGAAGCTTTCTTT.

The rearrangement joins TRBV20-1 to TRBJ2-1; a possible D gene is TRBD1 (7 bases). The germline V gene has CDR1 DFQATT and CDR2 SNEGSKA (reference sequence). Between the trimmed V and J ends, which lost 3 bases and 3 bases, there was a span of 12 bases. The CDR3 is 14 amino acids. CDR3 DNA sequence: TGCAGTGCTAGGGAGGGGGCTGTCTACAATGAGCAGTTCTTC. Amino acids: CSAREGAVYNEQFF.

This clonotype was counted between two and nine times. This sequence joins TRBV7-2 and TRBJ2-1; 7 bases match TRBD2. CDR1 and CDR2 from the germline V gene are SGHTA and FQGNSA. Losses at the gene ends were 1 base for V and 2 bases for J; bases not matched to a gene: 5. The CDR3 covers 16 residues. The CDR3 DNA follows: TGTGCCAGCAGCTTAGTTGGCGGGAGAACCTACAATGAGCAGTTCTTC. This encodes CASSLVGGRTYNEQFF.

A few counts support this clonotype. The chain joins TRBV7-2 to TRBJ1-1; D not resolved. CDR1 is SGHTA and CDR2 is FQGNSA in the germline V gene. V lost 2 bases and J lost 6, with 10 bases in between. CDR3 size: 13 residues. Here the CDR3 reads CASSLLAAAEAFF. CDR3 nucleotides: TGTGCCAGCAGCTTACTTGCAGCCGCTGAAGCTTTCTTT.